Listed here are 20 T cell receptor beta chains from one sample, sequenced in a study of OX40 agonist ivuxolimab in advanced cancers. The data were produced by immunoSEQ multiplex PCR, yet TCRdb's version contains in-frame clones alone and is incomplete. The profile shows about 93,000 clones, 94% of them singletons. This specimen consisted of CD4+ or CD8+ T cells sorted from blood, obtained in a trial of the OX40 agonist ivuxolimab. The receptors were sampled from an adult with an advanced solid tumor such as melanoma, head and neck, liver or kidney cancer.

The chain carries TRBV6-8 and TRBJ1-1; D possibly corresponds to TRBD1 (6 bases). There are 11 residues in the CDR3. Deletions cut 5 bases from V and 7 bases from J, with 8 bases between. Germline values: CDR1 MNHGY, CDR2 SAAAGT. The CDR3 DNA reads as TGTGCCAGCAGTCCAGGGGTTGAAGCTTTCTTT. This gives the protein CASSPGVEAFF.

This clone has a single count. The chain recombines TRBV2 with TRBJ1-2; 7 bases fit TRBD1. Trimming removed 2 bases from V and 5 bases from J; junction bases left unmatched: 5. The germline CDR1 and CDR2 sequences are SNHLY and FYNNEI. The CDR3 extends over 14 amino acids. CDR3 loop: CASSESAGGYGYTF. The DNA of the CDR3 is TGTGCCAGCAGTGAAAGCGCAGGGGGGTATGGCTACACCTTC.

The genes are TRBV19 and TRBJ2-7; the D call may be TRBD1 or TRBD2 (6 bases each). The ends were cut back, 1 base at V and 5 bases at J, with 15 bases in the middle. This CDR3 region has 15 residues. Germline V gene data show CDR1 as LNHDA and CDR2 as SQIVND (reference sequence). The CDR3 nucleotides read TGTGCCAGTAGTATAGGTGGGGGGCGCGGTGACGAGCAGTACTTC. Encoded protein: CASSIGGGRGDEQYF.

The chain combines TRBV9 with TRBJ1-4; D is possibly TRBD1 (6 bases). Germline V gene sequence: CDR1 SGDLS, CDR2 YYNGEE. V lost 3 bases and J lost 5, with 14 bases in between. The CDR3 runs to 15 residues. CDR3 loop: CASSGQAMRNEKLFF. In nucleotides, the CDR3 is TGTGCCAGCAGCGGACAGGCGATGAGGAATGAAAAACTGTTTTTT. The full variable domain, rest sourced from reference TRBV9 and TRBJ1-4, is DSGVTQTPKHLITATGQRVTLRCSPRSGDLSVYWYQQSLDQGLQFLIQYYNGEERAKGNILERFSAQQFPDLHSELNLSSLELGDSALYFCASSGQAMRNEKLFFGSGTQLSVL.

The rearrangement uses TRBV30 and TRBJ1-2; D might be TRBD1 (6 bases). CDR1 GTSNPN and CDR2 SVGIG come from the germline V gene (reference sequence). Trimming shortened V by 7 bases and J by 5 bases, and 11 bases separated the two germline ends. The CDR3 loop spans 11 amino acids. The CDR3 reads CASEGGYGYTF. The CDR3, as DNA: TGTGCCTCCGAGGGGGGGTATGGCTACACCTTC.

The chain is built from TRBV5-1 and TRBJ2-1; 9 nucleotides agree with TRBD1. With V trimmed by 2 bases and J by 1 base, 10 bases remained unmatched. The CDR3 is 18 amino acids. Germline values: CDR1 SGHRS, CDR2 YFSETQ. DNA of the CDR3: TGCGCCAGCAGCTTAACCTTCAAGACAGGGGGTTCCTACAATGAGCAGTTCTTC. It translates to CASSLTFKTGGSYNEQFF.

The CDR3 protein is CASSWGQSSYEQYF. CDR3 nucleotides: TGTGCCAGCAGTTGGGGACAGAGCTCCTACGAGCAGTACTTC. The V call is TRBV6-5, the J call TRBJ2-7; 7 positions match TRBD1. Germline CDR1 MNHEY, CDR2 SVGAGI. V lost 4 bases to trimming and J lost 0 bases; unmatched junction nucleotides: 3. CDR3 length: 14 residues.

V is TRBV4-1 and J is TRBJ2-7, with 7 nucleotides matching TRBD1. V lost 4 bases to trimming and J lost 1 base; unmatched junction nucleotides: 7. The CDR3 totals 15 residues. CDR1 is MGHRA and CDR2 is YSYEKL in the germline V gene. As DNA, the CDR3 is TGCGCCAGCAGCCCCTCGACAGGGCCTTCCTACGAGCAGTACTTC. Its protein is CASSPSTGPSYEQYF.

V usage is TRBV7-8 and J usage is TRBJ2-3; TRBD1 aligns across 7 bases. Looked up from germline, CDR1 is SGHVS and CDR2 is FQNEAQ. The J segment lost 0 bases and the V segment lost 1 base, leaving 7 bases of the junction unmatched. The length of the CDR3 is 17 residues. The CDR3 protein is CASSLELTGRSTDTQYF. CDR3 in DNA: TGTGCCAGCAGCTTAGAGTTGACAGGGCGTAGCACAGATACGCAGTATTTT.

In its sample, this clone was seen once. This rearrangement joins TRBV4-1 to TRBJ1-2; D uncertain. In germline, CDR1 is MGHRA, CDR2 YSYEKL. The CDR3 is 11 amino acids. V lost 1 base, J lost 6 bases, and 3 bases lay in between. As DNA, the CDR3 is TGCGCCAGCAGCCAAGGGAATGGCTACACCTTC. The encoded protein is CASSQGNGYTF.

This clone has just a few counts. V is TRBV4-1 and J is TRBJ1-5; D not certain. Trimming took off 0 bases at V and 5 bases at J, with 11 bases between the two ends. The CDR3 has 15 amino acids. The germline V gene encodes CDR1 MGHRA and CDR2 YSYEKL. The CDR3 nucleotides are TGCGCCAGCAGCCAAGATAAGGGAGTTTATCAGCCCCAGCATTTT. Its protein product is CASSQDKGVYQPQHF.

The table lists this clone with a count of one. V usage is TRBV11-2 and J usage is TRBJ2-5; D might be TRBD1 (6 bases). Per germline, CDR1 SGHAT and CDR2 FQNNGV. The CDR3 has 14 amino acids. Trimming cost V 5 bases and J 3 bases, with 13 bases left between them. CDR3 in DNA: TGTGCCAGCAGCCAACAGGGTCTAGAAGAGACCCAGTACTTC. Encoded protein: CASSQQGLEETQYF.

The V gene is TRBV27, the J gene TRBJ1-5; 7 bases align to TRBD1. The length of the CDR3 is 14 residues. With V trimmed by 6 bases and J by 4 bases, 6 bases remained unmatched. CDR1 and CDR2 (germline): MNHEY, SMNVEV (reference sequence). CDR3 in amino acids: CASSSDRLNQPQHF. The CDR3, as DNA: TGTGCCAGCAGCTCGGACAGGTTGAATCAGCCCCAGCATTTT.

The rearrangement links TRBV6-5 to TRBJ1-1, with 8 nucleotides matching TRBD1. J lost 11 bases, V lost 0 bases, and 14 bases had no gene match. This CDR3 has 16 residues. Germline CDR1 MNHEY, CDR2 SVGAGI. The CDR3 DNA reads TGTGCCAGCAGTTACTCCGGACAGGGTGGAGCCGTTCGGGCTTTCTTT. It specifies CASSYSGQGGAVRAFF.

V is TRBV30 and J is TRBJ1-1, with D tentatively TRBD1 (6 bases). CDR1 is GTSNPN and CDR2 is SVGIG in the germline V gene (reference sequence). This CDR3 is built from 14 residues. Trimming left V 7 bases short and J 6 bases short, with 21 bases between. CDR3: CALTPGEGRAEAFF. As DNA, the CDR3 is TGTGCCTTGACTCCAGGGGAAGGACGGGCTGAAGCTTTCTTT.

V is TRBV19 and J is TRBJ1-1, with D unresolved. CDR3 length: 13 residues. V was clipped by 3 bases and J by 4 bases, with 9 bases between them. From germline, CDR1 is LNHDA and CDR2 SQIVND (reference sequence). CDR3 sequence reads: CASSMGFGTEAFF. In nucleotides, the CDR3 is TGTGCCAGTAGTATGGGGTTTGGCACTGAAGCTTTCTTT.

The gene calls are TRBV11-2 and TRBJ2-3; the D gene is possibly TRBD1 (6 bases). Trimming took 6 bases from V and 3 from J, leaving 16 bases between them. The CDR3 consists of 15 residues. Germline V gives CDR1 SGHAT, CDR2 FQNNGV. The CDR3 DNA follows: TGTGCCAGCAGACAACTCTTGGGGGCGACAGATACGCAGTATTTT. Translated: CASRQLLGATDTQYF.

CDR3 nucleotides: TGTGCCAGCAGTGTAAAGGGGGCTAGCGTGGTCCCCCAAGAGACCCAGTACTTC. This translates into CASSVKGASVVPQETQYF. This sequence joins TRBV2 and TRBJ2-5; the D gene is possibly TRBD1 (7 bases). The V end was cut by 4 bases, the J end by 1 base, with 22 bases between. CDR3 length: 18 residues. CDR1 and CDR2 (germline): SNHLY, FYNNEI.

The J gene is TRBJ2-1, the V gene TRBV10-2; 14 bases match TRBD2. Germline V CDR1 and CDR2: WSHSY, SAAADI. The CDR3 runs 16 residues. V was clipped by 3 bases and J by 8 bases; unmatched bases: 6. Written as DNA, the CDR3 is TGCGCCAGCAGTGATTCCGGGACTAGCGGGGGCGATGAGCAGTTCTTC. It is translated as CASSDSGTSGGDEQFF.

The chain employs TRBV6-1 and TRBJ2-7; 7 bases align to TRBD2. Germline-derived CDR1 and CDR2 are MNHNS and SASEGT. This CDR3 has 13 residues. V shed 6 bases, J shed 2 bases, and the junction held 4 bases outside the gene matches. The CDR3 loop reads CASSGGSTYEQYF. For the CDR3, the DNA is TGTGCCAGCAGCGGGGGGTCTACCTACGAGCAGTACTTC.